Listed below are T cell receptor beta chains from one sample, sequenced in a study of primary melanoma T cells and metastatic recurrence. TCRdb's copy holds only in-frame clones and misses some; the assay was immunoSEQ multiplex PCR. Among 380 or so clones listed, roughly two thirds were seen once. Sequenced sample: melanoma tumor tissue. The receptors come from a human donor with melanoma. Each CDR3 is given with its conserved first and last residue. The D gene is left open where the match is weak. Only part of the rows carry a size: once, few, many, or a class if the clone is expanded.

j_call cdr3_length d_call v_call clone_size cdr3_aa cdr3_nt
TRBJ2-3 15 TRBD1 TRBV28 NA CATGLYRGPGDTQYF TGTGCCACTGGGCTATACAGGGGGCCTGGAGATACGCAGTATTTT
TRBJ2-5 13 NA TRBV18 few CTSQGGYGETQYF TGTACCAGCCAAGGCGGGTACGGGGAGACCCAGTACTTC
TRBJ2-6 18 NA TRBV6-8 few CASSCYRSRQSRANVLTF TGTGCCAGCAGTTGCTACCGCTCACGACAAAGTCGGGCCAACGTCCTGACTTTC
TRBJ2-7 14 TRBD2 TRBV19 few CASSMGLAVSEQYF TGTGCCAGTAGTATGGGGCTAGCGGTAAGCGAGCAGTACTTC
TRBJ2-5 15 NA TRBV6-8 NA CASSGELYQQETQYF TGTGCCAGCAGTGGCGAATTATACCAACAAGAGACCCAGTACTTC
TRBJ2-3 16 TRBD2 TRBV6-8 NA CVSTSRSAGGTDTQYF TGTGTCAGCACCTCAAGATCAGCGGGGGGCACAGATACGCAGTATTTT
TRBJ2-1 17 TRBD2 TRBV19 NA CASSINGLAGWSDEQFF TGTGCCAGTAGTATCAATGGGCTAGCGGGATGGTCTGATGAGCAGTTCTTC
TRBJ1-5 14 NA TRBV11-3 NA CASSSGLSNQPQHF TGTGCCAGCAGCAGCGGGCTCAGCAATCAGCCCCAGCATTTT
TRBJ2-1 15 NA TRBV7-5 NA CASSLQGASYNEQFF TGTGCCAGCAGCTTACAGGGGGCTTCCTACAATGAGCAGTTCTTC
TRBJ2-5 16 TRBD2 TRBV7-4 NA CASSLIASGGYETQYF TGTGCCAGCAGCTTAATCGCTAGCGGGGGATACGAGACCCAGTACTTC
TRBJ2-7 12 NA TRBV6-8 NA CASSYHNGEQYF TGTGCCAGCAGTTACCACAATGGGGAGCAGTACTTC
TRBJ2-3 15 TRBD2 TRBV30 NA CAWSELADFTDTQYF TGTGCCTGGAGTGAGCTAGCGGACTTCACAGATACGCAGTATTTT
TRBJ2-2 14 NA TRBV22-1 once CASSEEGPTWELFF TGTGCCAGCAGTGAAGAAGGGCCGACGTGGGAGCTGTTTTTT
TRBJ2-5 15 TRBD1 TRBV28 NA CASSLRTGGRETQYF TGTGCTAGCAGTTTGCGGACAGGGGGCCGGGAGACCCAGTACTTC
TRBJ1-2 17 NA TRBV6-8 few CASSYRHGDPDIYGYTF TGTGCCAGCAGTTACCGTCACGGAGACCCTGACATCTATGGCTACACCTTC
TRBJ2-5 14 NA TRBV11-1 NA CASSLIQDTKTQYF TGTGCTAGCAGCTTAATTCAGGACACAAAGACCCAGTACTTC
TRBJ2-2 17 TRBD2 TRBV9 NA CASSLTASGRAGGELFF TGTGCCAGCAGCTTAACGGCTAGCGGGAGGGCAGGCGGGGAGCTGTTTTTT
TRBJ2-7 15 NA TRBV6-8 once CASSPAGWASYEQYF TGTGCCAGCAGTCCCGCCGGGTGGGCTTCCTACGAGCAGTACTTC
TRBJ1-1 15 NA TRBV22-1 NA CASTSRLGMNTEAFF TGTGCCAGCACCTCCCGTCTGGGTATGAACACTGAAGCTTTCTTT
TRBJ1-5 15 TRBD1 TRBV28 NA CASSGDRYSNQPQHF TGTGCCAGCAGTGGGGACAGGTATAGCAATCAGCCCCAGCATTTT
TRBJ2-1 15 NA TRBV11-3 NA CASSFFPTGHNEQFF TGTGCCAGCAGCTTTTTCCCTACGGGCCACAATGAGCAGTTCTTC
TRBJ2-7 15 NA TRBV6-8 few CASAFGRSSSYEQYF TGTGCCAGCGCTTTCGGCAGGTCGAGCTCCTACGAGCAGTACTTC
TRBJ2-7 14 NA TRBV28 few CASSPGHQAYEQYF TGTGCCAGCAGCCCGGGACACCAAGCCTACGAGCAGTACTTC
TRBJ1-1 19 TRBD1 TRBV6-8 NA CASSPPRGDRLIPNTEAFF TGTGCCAGCAGCCCCCCAAGGGGGGACAGATTAATCCCGAACACTGAAGCTTTCTTT